Listed here are 25 T cell receptor beta chains from one sample, sequenced in a study of OX40 agonist ivuxolimab in advanced cancers. This table comes from immunoSEQ multiplex PCR, and its TCRdb copy is limited to in-frame clones, with some not included. This sample has 70,000 to 95,000 clones, with 85% to 90% found just once. Specimen: CD4+ or CD8+ T cells sorted from blood, collected in a trial of the OX40 agonist ivuxolimab. These TCRs come from an adult with an advanced solid tumor such as melanoma, head and neck, liver or kidney cancer.

The rearrangement joins TRBV7-2 to TRBJ2-7; D is perhaps TRBD2 (6 bases). The CDR3 sequence is 14 residues long. Germline values: CDR1 SGHTA, CDR2 FQGNSA. V was pared by 7 bases and J by 2 bases, with 15 bases between. CDR3 sequence (DNA): TGTGCCAGCACCCTTGGGACTGGGGCCTACGAGCAGTACTTC. Residues: CASTLGTGAYEQYF. The complete variable domain, with remaining parts taken from reference TRBV7-2 and TRBJ2-7, reads GAGVSQSPSNKVTEKGKDVELRCDPISGHTALYWYRQSLGQGLEFLIYFQGNSAPDKSGLPSDRFSAERTGGSVSTLTIQRTQQEDSAVYLCASTLGTGAYEQYFGPGTRLTVT.

By its share, this clone is medium-sized. The chain links TRBV5-1 to TRBJ1-1; 8 bases fit TRBD1. The CDR3 has 16 amino acids. The germline CDR1 and CDR2 sequences are SGHRS and YFSETQ. After removal of 5 bases from V and 1 base from J, the junction contained 10 bases not matched to a gene. The chain's CDR3 is CASRPGGSGKNTEAFF. The CDR3 nucleotides read TGCGCCAGCAGGCCAGGGGGCTCGGGGAAGAACACTGAAGCTTTCTTT.

CDR3 protein: CSVRDTNTEAFF. The CDR3 DNA follows: TGCAGCGTCCGGGACACGAACACTGAAGCTTTCTTT. This sequence joins TRBV29-1 and TRBJ1-1, with D perhaps matching TRBD1 (6 bases). The CDR3 extends over 12 amino acids. Germline lookup yields CDR1 SQVTM and CDR2 ANQGSEA. Deletions cut 6 bases from V and 1 base from J, with 9 bases between.

The V gene is TRBV29-1, the J gene TRBJ1-2, with D maybe TRBD1 (6 bases). The V gene's germline CDR1 is SQVTM and CDR2 ANQGSEA. The V and J ends lost 1 base and 4 bases respectively, with 10 bases between them. This CDR3 is built from 13 residues. This CDR3 reads CSVEGGTIYGYTF. The CDR3 region has the DNA TGCAGCGTTGAAGGGGGGACAATCTATGGCTACACCTTC.

This clone appeared once. The chain couples TRBV7-8 to TRBJ1-5; D gene unclear. V lost 2 bases and J 1 base, leaving 18 bases between the germline ends. The CDR3 spans 18 residues. Germline V CDR1 and CDR2: SGHVS, FQNEAQ. Here the CDR3 reads CASSLSRSGLRSNQPQHF. CDR3 DNA sequence: TGTGCCAGCAGCTTAAGTCGGTCCGGGCTGAGGAGCAATCAGCCCCAGCATTTT.

This rearrangement joins TRBV27 to TRBJ2-7; TRBD1 matches at 9 bases. The CDR3 runs to 15 residues. CDR1 is MNHEY, CDR2 SMNVEV, per germline (reference sequence). V dropped 2 bases and J dropped 4; count of bases not matched to a gene: 6. CDR3 nucleotide sequence: TGTGCCAGCAGTTTACGGGGACAGGGACATTACGAGCAGTACTTC. It encodes CASSLRGQGHYEQYF.

V is TRBV2 and J is TRBJ1-2; D is perhaps TRBD1 (6 bases). Germline CDR1 and CDR2: SNHLY and FYNNEI. CDR3 length: 13 residues. The V end was cut by 2 bases, the J end by 7 bases, with 11 bases between. The CDR3 nucleotides read TGTGCCAGCAGTGAATGGACAGTCAGTGGCTACACCTTC. It yields the protein CASSEWTVSGYTF.

The table lists this clone with a count of one. One end of the junction does not line up with germline, which may come from a read error. V is TRBV5-8 and J is TRBJ2-7, with D unresolved. CDR1 and CDR2 from the germline V gene are SGHTS and YDEGEE. This CDR3 comprises 14 residues. The CDR3 is CASSLARPLTKGNF. The CDR3 DNA is TGTGCCAGCAGCTTGGCCCGTCCTTTAACCAAAGGTAACTTC.

This chain links TRBV18 with TRBJ2-3; 7 bases map to TRBD2. From germline, CDR1 is KGHSH and CDR2 LQKENI. The CDR3 is made up of 16 amino acids. J lost 2 bases, V lost 2 bases, and 7 bases had no gene match. This chain's CDR3 is CASSPFTLADTDTQYF. In DNA, the CDR3 is TGTGCCAGCTCACCATTTACCCTAGCGGACACAGATACGCAGTATTTT.

The chain carries TRBV27 and TRBJ2-7; D not certain. CDR3 length: 12 residues. Looked up from germline, CDR1 is MNHEY and CDR2 is SMNVEV (reference sequence). Between the trimmed V and J ends, which lost 5 bases and 0 bases, there was a span of 5 bases. CDR3 nucleotide sequence: TGTGCCAGCAGTAAGAGCTCCTACGAGCAGTACTTC. It specifies CASSKSSYEQYF.

This clone has more than one count but fewer than ten. The chain recombines TRBV29-1 with TRBJ1-4; TRBD1 might be the D (5 bases). Trimming removed 4 bases at V and 6 bases at J, with 18 bases between. CDR1 is SQVTM and CDR2 is ANQGSEA in the germline V gene. The CDR3 covers 15 residues. The DNA for the CDR3 is TGCAGCGTTGCTGGCTGGGGGACTGGAGATGAAAAACTGTTTTTT. This translates into CSVAGWGTGDEKLFF. Variable domain in full (rest from reference TRBV29-1 and TRBJ1-4): SAVISQKPSRDICQRGTSLTIQCQVDSQVTMMFWYRQQPGQSLTLIATANQGSEATYESGFVIDKFPISRPNLTFSTLTVSNMSPEDSSIYLCSVAGWGTGDEKLFFGSGTQLSVL.

The chain joins TRBV30 to TRBJ2-5, with TRBD2 identical over 8 bases. Germline lookup yields CDR1 GTSNPN and CDR2 SVGIG (reference sequence). V was pared by 4 bases and J by 2 bases, with 6 bases of the junction left unmatched. This CDR3 is built from 14 residues. In DNA, the CDR3 is TGTGCCTGGACCCGGGGGGGGGCGCAAGAGACCCAGTACTTC. Encoded protein: CAWTRGGAQETQYF.

The chain is built from TRBV5-4 and TRBJ2-3; 7 nucleotides match TRBD2. Germline V CDR1 and CDR2: SGHNT, YYREEE (reference sequence). This CDR3 contains 14 residues. With 4 bases clipped from V and 6 bases from J, the junction kept 8 bases outside the gene matches. The CDR3: CASSPGGRDDTQYF. DNA of the CDR3: TGTGCCAGCAGCCCGGGGGGTAGAGACGATACGCAGTATTTT.

The chain combines TRBV19 with TRBJ1-1; D gene unclear. V was cut by 6 bases and J by 1 base, with 12 bases left in between. From germline, CDR1 is LNHDA and CDR2 SQIVND (reference sequence). This CDR3 comprises 14 residues. The CDR3: CASSPRTENTEAFF. CDR3 sequence (DNA): TGTGCCAGTAGCCCGAGGACGGAGAACACTGAAGCTTTCTTT.

The V gene is TRBV9, the J gene TRBJ1-5; D is ambiguous. CDR1 and CDR2 (germline): SGDLS, YYNGEE. V dropped 0 bases and J dropped 4 bases, with 11 bases sitting between them. CDR3 length equals 15 residues. CDR3 in DNA: TGTGCCAGCAGCGTAGGGCAGTGGGAGAATCAGCCCCAGCATTTT. Amino acids: CASSVGQWENQPQHF.

The chain employs TRBV28 and TRBJ1-1, with D tentatively TRBD1 (5 bases). Trimming took 4 bases from V and 6 from J, leaving 15 bases between them. This CDR3 has 14 residues. The germline gives CDR1 MDHEN, CDR2 SYDVKM. The CDR3 loop is CASSSTGLRAEAFF. The CDR3 DNA reads as TGTGCCAGCAGTTCCACAGGATTAAGGGCTGAAGCTTTCTTT.

The chain recombines TRBV28 with TRBJ1-5, with D perhaps TRBD1 (5 bases). The CDR3 is made up of 16 amino acids. V lost 0 bases and J 4 bases, leaving 13 bases between the germline ends. Germline lookup yields CDR1 MDHEN and CDR2 SYDVKM. The chain's CDR3 is CASSLCGTTPNQPQHF. The CDR3 coding sequence is TGTGCCAGCAGTTTATGTGGGACCACACCTAATCAGCCCCAGCATTTT.

This chain links TRBV11-2 with TRBJ1-2; 7 bases map to TRBD1. The ends lost 1 base at V and 4 bases at J; junction bases unmatched: 6. This CDR3 has 15 amino acids. Germline V gene data show CDR1 as SGHAT and CDR2 as FQNNGV. CDR3 in DNA: TGTGCCAGCAGCTTAGCCAGGGGGAAAACCTATGGCTACACCTTC. Translated: CASSLARGKTYGYTF.

This clone was counted only a few times. The chain links TRBV6-6 to TRBJ2-7, with 9 bases aligning to TRBD1. This CDR3 has 13 residues. Germline CDR1 MNHNY, CDR2 SVGAGI (reference sequence). V gave up 7 bases and J gave up 3 bases; unmatched junction bases: 4. CDR3 region: CASTGQGSYEQYF. CDR3 nucleotide sequence: TGTGCCAGCACTGGACAGGGGAGCTACGAGCAGTACTTC.

The rearrangement links TRBV2 to TRBJ2-1; 9 bases agree with TRBD2. Germline V gene lookup returns CDR1 SNHLY and CDR2 FYNNEI. CDR3 length equals 15 residues. The V gene end was trimmed by 1 base and the J gene end by 6 bases; junction bases not matched to a gene: 4. CDR3 protein: CASSEGSGSLNEQFF. The CDR3 region has the DNA TGTGCCAGCAGTGAAGGTAGCGGGAGTCTCAATGAGCAGTTCTTC.

The rearrangement links TRBV7-9 to TRBJ2-7; D ambiguous. Trimming cost V 4 bases and J 5 bases, with 18 bases left between them. The germline V gene encodes CDR1 SEHNR and CDR2 FQNEAQ (reference sequence). There are 15 residues in the CDR3. CDR3 residues: CASSWQGITYDEQYF. As DNA, the CDR3 is TGTGCCAGCAGCTGGCAAGGGATAACATACGACGAGCAGTACTTC.

The chain employs TRBV27 and TRBJ2-7; possible D gene TRBD2, 5 bases. Trimming removed 8 bases at V and 8 bases at J, with 10 bases between. Germline assignment: CDR1 MNHEY and CDR2 SMNVEV (reference sequence). The CDR3 loop spans 10 amino acids. The CDR3 sequence: CASQPGKQYF. In nucleotides, the CDR3 is TGTGCCAGCCAGCCGGGGAAGCAGTACTTC.

The chain carries TRBV30 and TRBJ2-7; possible D gene TRBD2, 6 bases. CDR3 length: 12 residues. Germline V gene data show CDR1 as GTSNPN and CDR2 as SVGIG (reference sequence). Trimming removed 5 bases at V and 2 bases at J, with 10 bases between. CDR3: CAWGRETYEQYF. The CDR3 region has the DNA TGTGCCTGGGGCCGGGAGACCTACGAGCAGTACTTC.

This chain joins TRBV5-4 and TRBJ1-2; no firm D call. CDR3 length equals 15 residues. Deletions cut 0 bases from V and 8 bases from J, with 17 bases between. Germline V gene sequence: CDR1 SGHNT, CDR2 YYREEE (reference sequence). This CDR3 is CASSLEADRAYGYTF. CDR3 coding DNA: TGTGCCAGCAGCTTGGAGGCGGATCGGGCTTACGGCTACACCTTC.

The J gene is TRBJ1-2, the V gene TRBV11-3; TRBD1 is a possible D gene (5 bases). There are 16 residues in the CDR3. Looked up from germline, CDR1 is SGHNT and CDR2 is YENEEA. V was trimmed by 2 bases and J by 2 bases, leaving 15 bases between them. This CDR3 is CASSLQGSSTNYGYTF. The DNA of the CDR3 is TGTGCCAGCAGCTTACAGGGCTCATCCACCAACTATGGCTACACCTTC.